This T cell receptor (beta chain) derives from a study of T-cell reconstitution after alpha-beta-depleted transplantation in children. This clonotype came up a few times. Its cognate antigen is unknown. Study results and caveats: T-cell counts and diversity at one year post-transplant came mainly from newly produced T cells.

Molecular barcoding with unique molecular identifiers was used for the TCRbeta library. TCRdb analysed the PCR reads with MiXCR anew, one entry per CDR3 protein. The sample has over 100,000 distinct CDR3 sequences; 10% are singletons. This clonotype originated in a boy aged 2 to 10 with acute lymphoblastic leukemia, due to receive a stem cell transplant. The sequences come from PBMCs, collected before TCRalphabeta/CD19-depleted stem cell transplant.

CDR3 amino acids: CASSSGTFSYEQYF. The DNA of the CDR3 is TGTGCCAGCAGTTCCGGGACCTTCTCCTACGAGCAGTACTTC. The gene calls are TRBV7-2 and TRBJ2-7; tentatively, D is TRBD1 or TRBD2 (5 bases each). V lost 6 bases and J lost 0, with 12 bases in between. Germline V gives CDR1 SGHTA, CDR2 FQGNSA. The CDR3 runs 14 residues.